This TCR beta chain was recorded in a study of CD8+ T cells in alopecia areata. Sampling of alopecia areata patients yielded lesional scalp punch biopsies as well as peripheral blood. Sorted out of PBMCs were CD4+ T cells and CD8+ T cells. Study-level findings and limits: Patients displayed less clarity in TCR sharing than mice, a finding possibly related to HLA.

Details on this clone: Its antigen is still unknown.

Following extraction, RNA underwent reverse transcription to cDNA, which served as the sequencing template. Profiling relied on immunoSEQ multiplex PCR, and the TCRdb table lists in-frame clones only, not all of them. The data show about 150,000 clones, 40% to 50% seen once. The V end lost 8 bases, the J end lost 7 bases, and 11 bases lay between the germline ends. In germline, CDR1 is MNHNY, CDR2 SVGAGI (reference sequence). The CDR3 has 11 amino acids. Sequences were obtained from CD4+ T cells sorted from blood. This receptor was identified in a human donor with alopecia areata. This sequence joins TRBV6-6 and TRBJ1-2; D gene uncertain. The chain's CDR3 is CASQNGGGYTF. As DNA, the CDR3 is TGTGCCAGCCAAAATGGCGGTGGCTACACCTTC.